Listed below are T cell receptor beta chains from one sample, sequenced in a study of blood T cell repertoires in COVID-19. Sequencing used immunoSEQ multiplex PCR; TCRdb keeps in-frame clones, though not all of them. The table shows about 330,000 clones, with 88% occurring only once. The sample comprised peripheral blood. Receptors were obtained from a woman aged 45 to 65 with active or convalescent COVID-19. Each CDR3 is given with its conserved first and last residue. The order of the fields is J gene, V gene, clone size, D gene, CDR3 protein, CDR3 DNA. The D gene is left open where the match is weak. The size field is filled for only some rows; it gives once, few, many or a size class.

J gene: TRBJ1-2
V gene: TRBV9
clone size: few
D gene: TRBD1
CDR3 protein: CASSVAPGGIGGYTF
CDR3 DNA: TGTGCCAGCAGCGTAGCTCCAGGGGGAATTGGTGGCTACACCTTC

J gene: TRBJ1-6
V gene: TRBV7-3
clone size: NA
D gene: NA
CDR3 protein: CASSLGGNSSPLHF
CDR3 DNA: TGTGCCAGCAGCTTAGGGGGCAATAGTTCACCCCTCCACTTT

J gene: TRBJ2-2
V gene: TRBV7-9
clone size: NA
D gene: TRBD2
CDR3 protein: CASATSGEPTGELFF
CDR3 DNA: TGTGCCAGCGCGACTAGCGGGGAACCAACCGGGGAGCTGTTTTTT

J gene: TRBJ1-1
V gene: TRBV7-3
clone size: NA
D gene: NA
CDR3 protein: CASSLGGVATEAFF
CDR3 DNA: TGTGCCAGCAGCTTAGGCGGGGTGGCCACTGAAGCTTTCTTT

J gene: TRBJ2-3
V gene: TRBV15
clone size: NA
D gene: NA
CDR3 protein: CATSRGRDTDTQYF
CDR3 DNA: TGTGCCACCAGCAGAGGCCGGGACACAGATACGCAGTATTTT

J gene: TRBJ2-7
V gene: TRBV9
clone size: NA
D gene: TRBD2
CDR3 protein: CASSALGLAGVEQYF
CDR3 DNA: TGTGCCAGCAGCGCCCTGGGACTAGCGGGAGTCGAGCAGTACTTC

J gene: TRBJ1-1
V gene: TRBV6-5
clone size: NA
D gene: NA
CDR3 protein: CASSPTGWNTEAFF
CDR3 DNA: TGTGCCAGCAGCCCGACAGGCTGGAACACTGAAGCTTTCTTT

J gene: TRBJ1-2
V gene: TRBV7-9
clone size: NA
D gene: TRBD1
CDR3 protein: CASSLVTGGNYGYTF
CDR3 DNA: TGTGCCAGCAGCTTGGTGACAGGGGGGAACTATGGCTACACCTTC

J gene: TRBJ2-2
V gene: TRBV7-9
clone size: NA
D gene: TRBD2
CDR3 protein: CASSRTSGRGTGELFF
CDR3 DNA: TGTGCCAGCAGCAGGACTAGCGGGAGGGGAACCGGGGAGCTGTTTTTT

J gene: TRBJ1-1
V gene: TRBV3-1/TRBV3-2
clone size: once
D gene: NA
CDR3 protein: CASSQVGVNTEAFF
CDR3 DNA: TGTGCCAGCAGCCAAGTAGGGGTGAACACTGAAGCTTTCTTT

J gene: TRBJ2-2
V gene: TRBV7-6
clone size: NA
D gene: TRBD1
CDR3 protein: CASSLETGGTGELFF
CDR3 DNA: TGTGCCAGCAGCTTAGAAACAGGGGGCACCGGGGAGCTGTTTTTT

J gene: TRBJ2-1
V gene: TRBV19
clone size: once
D gene: TRBD1
CDR3 protein: CASLTLGQGKQFF
CDR3 DNA: TGTGCCAGTCTAACCTTGGGACAGGGCAAGCAGTTCTTC

J gene: TRBJ1-5
V gene: TRBV27
clone size: NA
D gene: NA
CDR3 protein: CASSLSANWGGNQPQHF
CDR3 DNA: TGTGCCAGCAGTTTATCGGCGAATTGGGGCGGCAATCAGCCCCAGCATTTT

J gene: TRBJ2-7
V gene: TRBV24-1
clone size: NA
D gene: TRBD2
CDR3 protein: CATSDFSGRAIYEQYF
CDR3 DNA: TGTGCCACCAGTGACTTTAGCGGGAGGGCCATCTACGAGCAGTACTTC

J gene: TRBJ1-3
V gene: TRBV15
clone size: NA
D gene: NA
CDR3 protein: CATRRSSGNTIYF
CDR3 DNA: TGTGCCACCCGGAGGAGCTCTGGAAACACCATATATTTT

J gene: TRBJ1-2
V gene: TRBV7-9
clone size: NA
D gene: TRBD1
CDR3 protein: CASSSQGHVAYGYTF
CDR3 DNA: TGTGCCAGCAGCTCACAGGGGCATGTGGCATATGGCTACACCTTC

J gene: TRBJ2-3
V gene: TRBV3-1/TRBV3-2
clone size: NA
D gene: NA
CDR3 protein: CASSSDSGTQYF
CDR3 DNA: TGTGCCAGCAGTTCGGACTCTGGTACGCAGTATTTT

J gene: TRBJ1-1
V gene: TRBV5-1
clone size: NA
D gene: TRBD1
CDR3 protein: CASSIEGQGPALNTEAFF
CDR3 DNA: TGCGCCAGCAGCATTGAAGGACAGGGGCCAGCTTTGAACACTGAAGCTTTCTTT

J gene: TRBJ2-1
V gene: TRBV5-4
clone size: NA
D gene: NA
CDR3 protein: CASSLDTLSYNEQFF
CDR3 DNA: TGTGCCAGCAGCTTGGACACATTATCCTACAATGAGCAGTTCTTC

J gene: TRBJ2-2
V gene: TRBV5-1
clone size: NA
D gene: NA
CDR3 protein: CASKKDGQRTGELFF
CDR3 DNA: TGCGCCAGCAAGAAAGACGGACAGCGCACCGGGGAGCTGTTTTTT